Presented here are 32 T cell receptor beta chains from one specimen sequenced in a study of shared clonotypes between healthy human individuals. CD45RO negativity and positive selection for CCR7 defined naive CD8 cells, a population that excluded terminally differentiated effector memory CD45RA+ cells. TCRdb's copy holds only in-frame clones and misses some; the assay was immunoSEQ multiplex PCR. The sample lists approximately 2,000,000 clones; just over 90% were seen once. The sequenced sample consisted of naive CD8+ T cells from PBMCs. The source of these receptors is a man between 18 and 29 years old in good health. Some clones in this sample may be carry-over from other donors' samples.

The CDR3 loop is CAISEGREETQYF. The CDR3 DNA reads as TGTGCCATCAGTGAGGGCAGGGAAGAGACCCAGTACTTC. V is TRBV10-3 and J is TRBJ2-5, with D perhaps TRBD1 (5 bases). The CDR3 spans 13 residues. CDR1 is ENHRY, CDR2 SYGVKD, per germline. V lost 2 bases, J lost 3 bases, and 7 bases lay in between.

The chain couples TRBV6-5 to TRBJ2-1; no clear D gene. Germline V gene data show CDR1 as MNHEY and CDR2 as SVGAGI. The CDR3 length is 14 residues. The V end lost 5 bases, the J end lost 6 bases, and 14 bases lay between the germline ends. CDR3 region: CASSGGVQSNEQFF. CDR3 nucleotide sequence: TGTGCCAGCAGTGGTGGGGTTCAAAGCAATGAGCAGTTCTTC.

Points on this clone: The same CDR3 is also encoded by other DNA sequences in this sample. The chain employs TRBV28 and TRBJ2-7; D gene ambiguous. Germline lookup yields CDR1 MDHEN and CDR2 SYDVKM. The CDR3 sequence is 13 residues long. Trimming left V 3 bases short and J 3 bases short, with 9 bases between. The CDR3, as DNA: TGTGCCAGCAGTTTTTTTTCCGGCTACGAGCAGTACTTC. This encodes CASSFFSGYEQYF.

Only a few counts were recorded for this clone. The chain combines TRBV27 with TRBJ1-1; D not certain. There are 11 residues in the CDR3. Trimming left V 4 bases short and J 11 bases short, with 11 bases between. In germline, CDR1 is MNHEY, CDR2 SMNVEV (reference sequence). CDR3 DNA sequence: TGTGCCAGCAGTTCCACCCGGGAGGCTTTCTTT. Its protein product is CASSSTREAFF.

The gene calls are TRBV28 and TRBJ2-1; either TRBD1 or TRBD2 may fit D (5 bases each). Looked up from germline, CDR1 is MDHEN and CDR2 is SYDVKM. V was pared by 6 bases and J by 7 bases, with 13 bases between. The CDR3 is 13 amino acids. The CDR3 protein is CASSWDLMNEQFF. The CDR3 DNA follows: TGTGCCAGCAGCTGGGACCTAATGAATGAGCAGTTCTTC.

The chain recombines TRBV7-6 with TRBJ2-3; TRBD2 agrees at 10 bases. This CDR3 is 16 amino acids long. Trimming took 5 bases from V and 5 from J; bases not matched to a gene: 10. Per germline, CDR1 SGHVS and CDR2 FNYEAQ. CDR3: CASSPSTSGRLDTQYF. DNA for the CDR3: TGTGCCAGCAGCCCTTCGACTAGCGGGCGTCTAGATACGCAGTATTTT. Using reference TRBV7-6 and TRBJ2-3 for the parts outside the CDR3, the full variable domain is GAGVSQSPRYKVTKRGQDVALRCDPISGHVSLYWYRQALGQGPEFLTYFNYEAQQDKSGLPNDRFSAERPEGSISTLTIQRTEQRDSAMYRCASSPSTSGRLDTQYFGPGTRLTVL.

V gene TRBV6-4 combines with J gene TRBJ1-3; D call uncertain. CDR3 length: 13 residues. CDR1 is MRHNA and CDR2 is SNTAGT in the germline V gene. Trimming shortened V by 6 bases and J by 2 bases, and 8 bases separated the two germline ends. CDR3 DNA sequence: TGTGCCAGCAGACCTACGGCTGGAAACACCATATATTTT. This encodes CASRPTAGNTIYF.

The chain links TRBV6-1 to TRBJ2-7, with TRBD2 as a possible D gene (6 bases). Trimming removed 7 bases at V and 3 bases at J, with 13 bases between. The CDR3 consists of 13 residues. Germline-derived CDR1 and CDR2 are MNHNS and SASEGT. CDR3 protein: CASNVGGGYEQYF. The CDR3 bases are TGTGCCAGCAACGTGGGGGGAGGCTACGAGCAGTACTTC.

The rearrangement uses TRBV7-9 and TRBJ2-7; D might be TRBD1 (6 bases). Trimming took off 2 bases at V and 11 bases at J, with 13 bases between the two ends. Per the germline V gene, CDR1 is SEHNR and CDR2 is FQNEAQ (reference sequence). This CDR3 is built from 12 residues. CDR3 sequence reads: CASSLISPGEYF. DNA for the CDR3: TGTGCCAGCAGCTTAATCTCCCCAGGGGAGTACTTC.

CDR3 nucleotides: TGTGCCAGCAGTGAGCGGCTGGCGAGGGATGAGCAGTTCTTC. Its protein is CASSERLARDEQFF. The V call is TRBV25-1, the J call TRBJ2-1; D might be TRBD2 (5 bases). Deletions cut 3 bases from V and 8 bases from J, with 14 bases between. The V gene's germline CDR1 is MGHDK and CDR2 SYGVNS. The CDR3 runs to 14 residues.

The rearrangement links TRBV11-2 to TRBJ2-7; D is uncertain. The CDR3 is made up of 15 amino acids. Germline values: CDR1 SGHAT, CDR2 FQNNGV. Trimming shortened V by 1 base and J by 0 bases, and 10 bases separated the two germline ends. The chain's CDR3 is CASSLAPISSYEQYF. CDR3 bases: TGTGCCAGCAGCTTAGCGCCGATTAGCTCCTACGAGCAGTACTTC.

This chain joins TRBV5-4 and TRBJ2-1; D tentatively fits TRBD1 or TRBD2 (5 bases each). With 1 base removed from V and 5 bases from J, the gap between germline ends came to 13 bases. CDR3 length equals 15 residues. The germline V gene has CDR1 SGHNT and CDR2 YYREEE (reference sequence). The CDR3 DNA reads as TGTGCCAGCAGCTTGCTAGGGACCGATGACAATGAGCAGTTCTTC. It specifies CASSLLGTDDNEQFF.

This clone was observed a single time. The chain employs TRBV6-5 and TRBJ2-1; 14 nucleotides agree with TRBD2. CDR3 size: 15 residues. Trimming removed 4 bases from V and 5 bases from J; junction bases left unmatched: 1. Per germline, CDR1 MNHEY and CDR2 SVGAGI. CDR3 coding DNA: TGTGCCAGCAGTTGGGGACTAGCGGGAGACAATGAGCAGTTCTTC. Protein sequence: CASSWGLAGDNEQFF.

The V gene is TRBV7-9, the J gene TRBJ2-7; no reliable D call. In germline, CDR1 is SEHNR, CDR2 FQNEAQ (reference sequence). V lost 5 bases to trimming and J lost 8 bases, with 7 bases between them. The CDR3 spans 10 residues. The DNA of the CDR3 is TGTGCCAGCAGCCCATCTCAGCAGTACTTC. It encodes CASSPSQQYF. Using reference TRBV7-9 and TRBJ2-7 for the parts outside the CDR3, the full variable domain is DTGVSQNPRHKITKRGQNVTFRCDPISEHNRLYWYRQTLGQGPEFLTYFQNEAQLEKSRLLSDRFSAERPKGSFSTLEIQRTEQGDSAMYLCASSPSQQYFGPGTRLTVT.

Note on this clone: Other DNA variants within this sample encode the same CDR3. The CDR3 loop is CASSLISGSGEQYF. The DNA for the CDR3 is TGTGCCAGCAGTTTAATATCGGGTTCGGGCGAGCAGTACTTC. The chain joins TRBV28 to TRBJ2-7; D unclear. The CDR3 is made up of 14 amino acids. V was clipped by 2 bases and J by 6 bases, with 14 bases between them. Germline V gene sequence: CDR1 MDHEN, CDR2 SYDVKM.

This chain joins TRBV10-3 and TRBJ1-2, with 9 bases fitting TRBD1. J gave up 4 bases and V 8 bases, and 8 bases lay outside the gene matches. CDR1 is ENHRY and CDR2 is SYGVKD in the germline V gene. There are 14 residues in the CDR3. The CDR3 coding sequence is TGTGCCATCCGGGACAGGGAAGAAAGCTATGGCTACACCTTC. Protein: CAIRDREESYGYTF.

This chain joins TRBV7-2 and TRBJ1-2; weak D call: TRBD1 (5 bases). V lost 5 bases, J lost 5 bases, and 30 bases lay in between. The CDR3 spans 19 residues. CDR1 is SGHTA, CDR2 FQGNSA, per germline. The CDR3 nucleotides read TGTGCCAGCAGCCCGTATATTCCGGGACGCCAACCCTGGGGGTATGGCTACACCTTC. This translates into CASSPYIPGRQPWGYGYTF.

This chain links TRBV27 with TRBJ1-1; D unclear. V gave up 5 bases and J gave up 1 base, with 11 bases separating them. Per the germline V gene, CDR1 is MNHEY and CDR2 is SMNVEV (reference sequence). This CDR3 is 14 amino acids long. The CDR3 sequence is CASSVRGWNTEAFF. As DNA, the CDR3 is TGTGCCAGCAGTGTTAGAGGGTGGAACACTGAAGCTTTCTTT.

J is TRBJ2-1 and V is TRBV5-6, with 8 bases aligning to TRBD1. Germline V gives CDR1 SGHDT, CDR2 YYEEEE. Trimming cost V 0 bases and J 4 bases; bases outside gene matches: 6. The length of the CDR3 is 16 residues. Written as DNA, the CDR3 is TGTGCCAGCAGCTTGGTTCCGGGACAGGTTTACAATGAGCAGTTCTTC. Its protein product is CASSLVPGQVYNEQFF.

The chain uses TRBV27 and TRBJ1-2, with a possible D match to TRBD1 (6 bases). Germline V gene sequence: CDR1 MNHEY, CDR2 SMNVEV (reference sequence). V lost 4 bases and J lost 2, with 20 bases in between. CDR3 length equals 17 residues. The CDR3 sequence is CASSSIQDGRGNYGYTF. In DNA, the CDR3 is TGTGCCAGCAGTTCCATACAGGACGGGAGGGGGAACTATGGCTACACCTTC.

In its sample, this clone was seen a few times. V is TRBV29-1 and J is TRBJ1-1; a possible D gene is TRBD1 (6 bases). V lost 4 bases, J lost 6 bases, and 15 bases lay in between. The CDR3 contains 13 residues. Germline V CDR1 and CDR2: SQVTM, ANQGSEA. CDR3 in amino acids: CSVALVNRAEAFF. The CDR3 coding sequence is TGCAGCGTTGCCCTTGTTAACAGGGCTGAAGCTTTCTTT.

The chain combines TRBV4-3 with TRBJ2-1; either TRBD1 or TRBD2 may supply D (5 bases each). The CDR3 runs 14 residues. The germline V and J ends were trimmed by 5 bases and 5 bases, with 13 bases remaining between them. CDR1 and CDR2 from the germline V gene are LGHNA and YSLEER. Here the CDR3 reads CASSVKKGHNEQFF. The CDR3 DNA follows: TGCGCCAGCAGCGTGAAAAAGGGACACAATGAGCAGTTCTTC.

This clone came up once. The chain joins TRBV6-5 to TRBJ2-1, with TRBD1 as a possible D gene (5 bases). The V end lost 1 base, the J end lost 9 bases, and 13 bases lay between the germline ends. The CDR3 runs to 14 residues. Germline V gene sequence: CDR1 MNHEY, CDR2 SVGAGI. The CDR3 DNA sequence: TGTGCCAGCAGTTACTTCGCAGGGTCCGGTGAGCAGTTCTTC. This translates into CASSYFAGSGEQFF.

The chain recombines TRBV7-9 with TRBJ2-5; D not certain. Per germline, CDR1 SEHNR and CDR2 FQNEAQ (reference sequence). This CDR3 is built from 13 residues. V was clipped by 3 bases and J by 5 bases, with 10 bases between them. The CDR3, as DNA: TGTGCCAGCAGCTTGACCTCGCGGGAGACCCAGTACTTC. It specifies CASSLTSRETQYF.

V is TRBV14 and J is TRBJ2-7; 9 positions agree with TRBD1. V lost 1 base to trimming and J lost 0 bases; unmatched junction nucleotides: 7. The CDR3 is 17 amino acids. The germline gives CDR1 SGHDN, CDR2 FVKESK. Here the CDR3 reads CASSQVRQGVLSYEQYF. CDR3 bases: TGTGCCAGCAGCCAAGTCCGACAGGGGGTCCTCTCCTACGAGCAGTACTTC.

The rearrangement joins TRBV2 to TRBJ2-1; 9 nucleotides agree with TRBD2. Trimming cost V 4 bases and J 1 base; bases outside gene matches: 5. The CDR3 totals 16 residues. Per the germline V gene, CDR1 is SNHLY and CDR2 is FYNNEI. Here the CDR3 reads CASSAVSGSSYNEQFF. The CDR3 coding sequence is TGTGCCAGCAGTGCCGTTAGCGGGAGTTCCTACAATGAGCAGTTCTTC.

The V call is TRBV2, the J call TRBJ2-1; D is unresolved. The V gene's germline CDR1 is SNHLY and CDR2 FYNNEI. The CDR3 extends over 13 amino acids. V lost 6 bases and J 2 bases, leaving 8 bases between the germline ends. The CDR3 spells CASRQSPYNEQFF. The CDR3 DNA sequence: TGTGCCAGCAGACAGTCCCCCTACAATGAGCAGTTCTTC.

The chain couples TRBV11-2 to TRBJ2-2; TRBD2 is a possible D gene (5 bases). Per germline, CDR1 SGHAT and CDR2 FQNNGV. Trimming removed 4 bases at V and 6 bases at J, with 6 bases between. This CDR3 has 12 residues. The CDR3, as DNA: TGTGCCAGCAGCTGGGGAGCCGGGGAGCTGTTTTTT. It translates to CASSWGAGELFF.

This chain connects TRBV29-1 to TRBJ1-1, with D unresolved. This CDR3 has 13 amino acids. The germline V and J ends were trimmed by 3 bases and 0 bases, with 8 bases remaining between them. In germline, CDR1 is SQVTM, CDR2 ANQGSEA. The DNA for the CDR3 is TGCAGCGTTGATACGGGAATGAACACTGAAGCTTTCTTT. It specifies CSVDTGMNTEAFF.

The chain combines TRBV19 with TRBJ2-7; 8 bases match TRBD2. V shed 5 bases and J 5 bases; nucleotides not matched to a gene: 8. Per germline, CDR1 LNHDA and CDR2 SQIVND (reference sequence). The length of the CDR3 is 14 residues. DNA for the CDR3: TGTGCCAGTAGTGCGTGGGGCGGGAGGAACGAGCAGTACTTC. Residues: CASSAWGGRNEQYF.

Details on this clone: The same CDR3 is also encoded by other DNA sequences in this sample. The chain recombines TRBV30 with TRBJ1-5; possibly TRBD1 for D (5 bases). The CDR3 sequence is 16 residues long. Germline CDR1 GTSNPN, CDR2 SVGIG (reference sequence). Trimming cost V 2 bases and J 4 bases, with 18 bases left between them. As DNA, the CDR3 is TGTGCCTGGAGTAGTTTTACAGGAAGTTCAAATCAGCCCCAGCATTTT. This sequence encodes CAWSSFTGSSNQPQHF.

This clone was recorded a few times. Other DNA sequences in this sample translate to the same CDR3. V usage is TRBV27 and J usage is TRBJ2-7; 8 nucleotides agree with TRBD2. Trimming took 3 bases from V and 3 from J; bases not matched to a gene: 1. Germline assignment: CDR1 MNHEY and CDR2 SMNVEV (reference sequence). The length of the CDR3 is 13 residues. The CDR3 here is CASSFGTSYEQYF. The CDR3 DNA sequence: TGTGCCAGCAGTTTCGGGACTAGCTACGAGCAGTACTTC.